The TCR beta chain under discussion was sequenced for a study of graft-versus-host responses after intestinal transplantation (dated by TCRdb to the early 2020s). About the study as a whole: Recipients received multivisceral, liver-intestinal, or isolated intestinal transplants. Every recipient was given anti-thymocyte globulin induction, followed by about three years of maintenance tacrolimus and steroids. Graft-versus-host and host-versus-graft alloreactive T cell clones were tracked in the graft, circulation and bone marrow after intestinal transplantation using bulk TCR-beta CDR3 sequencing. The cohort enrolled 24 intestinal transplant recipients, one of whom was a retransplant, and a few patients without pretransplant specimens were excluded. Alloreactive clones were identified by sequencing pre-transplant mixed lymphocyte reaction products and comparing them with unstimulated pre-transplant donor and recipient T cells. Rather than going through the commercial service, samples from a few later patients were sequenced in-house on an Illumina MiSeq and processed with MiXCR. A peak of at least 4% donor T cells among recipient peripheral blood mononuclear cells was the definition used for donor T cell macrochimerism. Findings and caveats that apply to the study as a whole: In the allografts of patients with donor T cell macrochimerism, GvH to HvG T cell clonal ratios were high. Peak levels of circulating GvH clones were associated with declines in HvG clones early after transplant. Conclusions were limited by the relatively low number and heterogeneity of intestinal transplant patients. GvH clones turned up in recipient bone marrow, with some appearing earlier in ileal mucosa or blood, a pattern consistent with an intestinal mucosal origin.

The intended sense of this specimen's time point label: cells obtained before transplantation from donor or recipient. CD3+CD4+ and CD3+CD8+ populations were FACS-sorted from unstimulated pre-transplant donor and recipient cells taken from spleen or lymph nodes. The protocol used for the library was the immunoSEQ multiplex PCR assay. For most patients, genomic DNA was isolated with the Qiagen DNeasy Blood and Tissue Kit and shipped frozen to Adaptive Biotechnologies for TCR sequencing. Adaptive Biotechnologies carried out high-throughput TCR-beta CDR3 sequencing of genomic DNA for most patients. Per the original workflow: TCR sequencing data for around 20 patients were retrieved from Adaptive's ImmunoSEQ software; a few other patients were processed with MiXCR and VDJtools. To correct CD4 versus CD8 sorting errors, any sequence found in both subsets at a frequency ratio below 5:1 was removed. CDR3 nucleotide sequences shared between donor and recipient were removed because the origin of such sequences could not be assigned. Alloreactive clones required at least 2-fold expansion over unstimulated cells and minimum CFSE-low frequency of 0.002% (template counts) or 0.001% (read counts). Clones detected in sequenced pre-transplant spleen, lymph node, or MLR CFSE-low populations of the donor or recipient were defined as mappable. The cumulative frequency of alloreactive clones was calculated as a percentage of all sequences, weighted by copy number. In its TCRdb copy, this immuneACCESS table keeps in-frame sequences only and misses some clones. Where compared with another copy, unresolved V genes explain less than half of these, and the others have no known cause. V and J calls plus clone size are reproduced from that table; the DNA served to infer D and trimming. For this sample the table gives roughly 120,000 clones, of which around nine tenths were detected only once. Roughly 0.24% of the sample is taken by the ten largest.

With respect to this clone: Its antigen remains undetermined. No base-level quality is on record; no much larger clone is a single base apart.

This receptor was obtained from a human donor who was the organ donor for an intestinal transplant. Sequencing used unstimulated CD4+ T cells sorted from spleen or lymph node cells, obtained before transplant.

The CDR3 loop reads CASSSGDTRADIQYF. The sequenced DNA: TGTGCCAGCAGCTCTGGGGACACGAGAGCGGACATTCAGTACTTC. Recombination joined TRBV7-9 with TRBJ2-4; the D gene is possibly TRBD1, with 6 bases matching. The junction carries 18 bases between V and J, which are trimmed by 4 bases and 8 bases respectively. CDR1 is given as SEHNR and CDR2 as FQNEAQ, both from the germline V gene (reference sequence). The CDR3 has 15 amino acids, counting the end cysteine and phenylalanine. Only the CDR3 region is kept as DNA, spanning 45 bases read in frame from base 1.